The clone carrying this T cell receptor (beta chain) was picked up one time. Its antigen is as yet unknown. These data belong to a study of cytomegalovirus exposure and HLA in healthy donors. CDR3 size: 20 residues. Germline V gene data show CDR1 as PRHDT and CDR2 as FYEKMQ (reference sequence). The trim removed 2 bases at V and 2 bases at J, leaving 17 bases unmatched. This donor's CMV serostatus is unrecorded. It was with 60 Vbeta and 13 Jbeta primers that the PCR ran. Produced via immunoSEQ multiplex PCR; TCRdb's table is partial and in-frame only. The sample records 210,000 or so clones, approximately 87% being singletons. Study-wide results and limits: Reportedly, cytomegalovirus status was diagnosed with high sensitivity and specificity. A later analysis showed HLA-associated TCR beta chains outstripping equally common others in clonal expansion.

This sequence was found in a human donor in good health. Input material: PBMCs. The chain uses TRBV13 and TRBJ2-1, with 8 bases fitting TRBD2. The DNA of the CDR3 is TGTGCCAGCAGCTTAAGTTTTCTTAGCGGGGAAGCGAATACCTACAATGAGCAGTTCTTC. Its protein product is CASSLSFLSGEANTYNEQFF.